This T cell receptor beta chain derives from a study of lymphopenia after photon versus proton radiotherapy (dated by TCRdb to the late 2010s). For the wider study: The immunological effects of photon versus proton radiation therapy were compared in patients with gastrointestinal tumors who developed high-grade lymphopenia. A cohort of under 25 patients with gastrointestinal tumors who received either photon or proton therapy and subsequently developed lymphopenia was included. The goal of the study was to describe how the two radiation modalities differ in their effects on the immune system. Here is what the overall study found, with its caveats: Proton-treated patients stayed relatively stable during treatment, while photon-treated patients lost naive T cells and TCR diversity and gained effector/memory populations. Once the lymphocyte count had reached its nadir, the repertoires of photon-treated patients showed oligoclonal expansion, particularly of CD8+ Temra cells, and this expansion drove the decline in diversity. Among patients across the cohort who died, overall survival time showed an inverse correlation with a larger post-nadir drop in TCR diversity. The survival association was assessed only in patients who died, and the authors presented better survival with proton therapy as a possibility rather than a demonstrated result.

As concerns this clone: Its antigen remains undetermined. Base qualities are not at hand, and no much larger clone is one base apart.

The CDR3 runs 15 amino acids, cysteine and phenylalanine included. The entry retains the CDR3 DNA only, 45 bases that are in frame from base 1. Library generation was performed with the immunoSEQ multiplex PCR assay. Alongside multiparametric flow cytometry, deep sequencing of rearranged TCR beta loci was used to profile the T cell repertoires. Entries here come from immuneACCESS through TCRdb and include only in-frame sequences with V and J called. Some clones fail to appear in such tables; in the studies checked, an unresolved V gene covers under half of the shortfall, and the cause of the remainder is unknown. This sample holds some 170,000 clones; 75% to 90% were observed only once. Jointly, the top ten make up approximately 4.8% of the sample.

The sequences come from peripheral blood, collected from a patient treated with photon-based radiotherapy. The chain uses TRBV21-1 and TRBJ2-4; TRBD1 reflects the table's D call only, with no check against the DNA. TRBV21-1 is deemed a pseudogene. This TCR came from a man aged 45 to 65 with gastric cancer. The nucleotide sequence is TGTGCCAGCAGCAAAGGCGAGACAGGGCAAAACATTCAGTACTTC. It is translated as CASSKGETGQNIQYF.